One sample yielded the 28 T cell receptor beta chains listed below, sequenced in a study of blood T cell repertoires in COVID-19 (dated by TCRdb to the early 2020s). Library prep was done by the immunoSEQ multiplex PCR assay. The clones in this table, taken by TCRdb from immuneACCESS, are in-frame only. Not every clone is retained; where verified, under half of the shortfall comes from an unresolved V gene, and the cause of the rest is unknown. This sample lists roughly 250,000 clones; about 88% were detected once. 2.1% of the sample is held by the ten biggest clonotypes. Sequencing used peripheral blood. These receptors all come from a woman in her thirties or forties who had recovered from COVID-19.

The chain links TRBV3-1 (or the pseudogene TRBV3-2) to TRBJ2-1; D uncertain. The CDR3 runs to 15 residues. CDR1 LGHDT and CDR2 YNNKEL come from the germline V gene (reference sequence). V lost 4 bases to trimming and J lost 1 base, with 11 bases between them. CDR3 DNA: TGTGCCAGCAGCCGAAGGAGTATTTCCTACAATGAGCAGTTCTTC. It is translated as CASSRRSISYNEQFF.

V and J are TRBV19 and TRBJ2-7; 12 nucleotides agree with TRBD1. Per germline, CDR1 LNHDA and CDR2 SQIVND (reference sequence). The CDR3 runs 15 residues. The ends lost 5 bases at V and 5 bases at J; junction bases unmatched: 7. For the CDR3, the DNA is TGTGCCAGTAGTCTGAAAGGGACAGGGGGCAACGAGCAGTACTTC. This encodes CASSLKGTGGNEQYF.

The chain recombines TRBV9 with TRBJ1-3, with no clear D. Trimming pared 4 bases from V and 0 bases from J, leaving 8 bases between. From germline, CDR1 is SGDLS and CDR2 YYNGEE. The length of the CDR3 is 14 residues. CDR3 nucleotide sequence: TGTGCCAGCAGCTCATTGGCCTCTGGAAACACCATATATTTT. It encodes CASSSLASGNTIYF.

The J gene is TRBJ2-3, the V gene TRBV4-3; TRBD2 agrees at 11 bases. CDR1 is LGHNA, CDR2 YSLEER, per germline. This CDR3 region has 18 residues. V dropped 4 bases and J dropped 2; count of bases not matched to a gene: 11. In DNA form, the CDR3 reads TGCGCCAGCAGCCGTGGGACTAGCGGCTCCACGATCACAGATACGCAGTATTTT. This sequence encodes CASSRGTSGSTITDTQYF.

The CDR3 loop is CASSLKGTGTDTQYF. The DNA for the CDR3 is TGTGCCAGCAGCTTGAAAGGGACAGGCACAGATACGCAGTATTTT. The V call is TRBV5-4, the J call TRBJ2-3; TRBD1 matches at 7 bases. CDR1 and CDR2 (germline): SGHNT, YYREEE (reference sequence). The J segment lost 1 base and the V segment lost 1 base, leaving 3 bases of the junction unmatched. The CDR3 runs 15 residues.

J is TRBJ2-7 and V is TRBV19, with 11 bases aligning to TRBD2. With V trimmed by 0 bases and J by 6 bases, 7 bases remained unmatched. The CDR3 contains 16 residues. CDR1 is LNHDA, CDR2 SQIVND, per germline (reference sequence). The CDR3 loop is CASSIESSGRATEQYF. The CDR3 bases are TGTGCCAGTAGTATAGAAAGTAGCGGGAGGGCCACCGAGCAGTACTTC.

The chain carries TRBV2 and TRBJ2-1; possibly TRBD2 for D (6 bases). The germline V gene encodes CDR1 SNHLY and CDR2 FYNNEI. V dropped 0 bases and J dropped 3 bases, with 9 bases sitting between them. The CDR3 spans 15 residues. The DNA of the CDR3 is TGTGCCAGCAGTGAAGCTCGGGAGAGCTACAATGAGCAGTTCTTC. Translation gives CASSEARESYNEQFF.

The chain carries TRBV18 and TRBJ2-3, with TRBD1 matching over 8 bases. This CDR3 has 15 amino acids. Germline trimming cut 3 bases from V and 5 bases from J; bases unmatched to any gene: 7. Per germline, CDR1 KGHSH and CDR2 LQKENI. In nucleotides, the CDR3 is TGTGCCAGCTCACCCCGGACAGGGCTGAGAGATACGCAGTATTTT. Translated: CASSPRTGLRDTQYF.

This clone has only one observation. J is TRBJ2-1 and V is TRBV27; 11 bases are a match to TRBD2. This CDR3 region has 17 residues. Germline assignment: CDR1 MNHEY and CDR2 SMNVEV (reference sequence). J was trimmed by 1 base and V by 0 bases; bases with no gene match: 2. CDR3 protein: CASSLSSSGGSYNEQFF. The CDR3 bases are TGTGCCAGCAGTTTATCCTCTAGCGGGGGGTCCTACAATGAGCAGTTCTTC.

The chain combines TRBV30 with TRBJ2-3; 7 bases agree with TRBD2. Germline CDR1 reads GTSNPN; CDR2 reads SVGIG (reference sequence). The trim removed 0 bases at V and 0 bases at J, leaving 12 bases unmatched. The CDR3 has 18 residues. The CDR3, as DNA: TGTGCCTGGAGTGTATCCCCTTTTCGTAGCGGGAGCACAGATACGCAGTATTTT. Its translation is CAWSVSPFRSGSTDTQYF.

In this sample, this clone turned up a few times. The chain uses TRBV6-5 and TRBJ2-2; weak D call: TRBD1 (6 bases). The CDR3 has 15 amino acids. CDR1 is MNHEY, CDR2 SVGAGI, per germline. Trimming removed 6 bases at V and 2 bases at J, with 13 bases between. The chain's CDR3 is CASRMTGTNTGELFF. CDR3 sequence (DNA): TGTGCCAGCAGGATGACAGGAACTAACACCGGGGAGCTGTTTTTT.

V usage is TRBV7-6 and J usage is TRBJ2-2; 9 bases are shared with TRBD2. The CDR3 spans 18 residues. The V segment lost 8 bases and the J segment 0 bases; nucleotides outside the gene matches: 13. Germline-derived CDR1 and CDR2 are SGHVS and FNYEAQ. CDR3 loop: CASRKAGGPTSNTGELFF. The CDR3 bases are TGTGCCAGCCGGAAAGCGGGGGGCCCGACTTCGAACACCGGGGAGCTGTTTTTT.

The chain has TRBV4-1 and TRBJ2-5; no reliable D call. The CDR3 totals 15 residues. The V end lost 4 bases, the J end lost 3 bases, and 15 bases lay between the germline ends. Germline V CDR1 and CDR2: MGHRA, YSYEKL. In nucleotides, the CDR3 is TGCGCCAGCAGCCCCCGAGCAAGACGGGAAGAGACCCAGTACTTC. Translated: CASSPRARREETQYF.

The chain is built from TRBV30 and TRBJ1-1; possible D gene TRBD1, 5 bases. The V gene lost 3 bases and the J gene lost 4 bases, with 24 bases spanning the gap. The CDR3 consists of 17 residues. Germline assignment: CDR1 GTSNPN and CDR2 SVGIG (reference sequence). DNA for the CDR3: TGTGCCTGGAGCAGGAATTTGGTAGGGGTTTCAGGCACTGAAGCTTTCTTT. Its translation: CAWSRNLVGVSGTEAFF. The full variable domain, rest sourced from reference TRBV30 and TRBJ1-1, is SQTIHQWPATLVQPVGSPLSLECTVEGTSNPNLYWYRQAAGRGLQLLFYSVGIGQISSEVPQNLSASRPQDRQFILSSKKLLLSDSGFYLCAWSRNLVGVSGTEAFFGQGTRLTVV.

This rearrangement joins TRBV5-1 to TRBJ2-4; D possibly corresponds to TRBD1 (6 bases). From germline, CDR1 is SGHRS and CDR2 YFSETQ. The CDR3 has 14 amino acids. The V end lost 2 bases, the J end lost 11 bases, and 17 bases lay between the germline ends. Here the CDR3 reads CASSLQTGIPLQYF. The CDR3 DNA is TGCGCCAGCAGCTTACAGACAGGAATTCCTCTTCAGTACTTC.

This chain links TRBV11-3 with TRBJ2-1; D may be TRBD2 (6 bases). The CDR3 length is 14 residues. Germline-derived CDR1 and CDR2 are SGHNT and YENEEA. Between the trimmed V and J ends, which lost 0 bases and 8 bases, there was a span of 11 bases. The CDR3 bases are TGTGCCAGCAGCTTAGAACCGGGAGTACATGAGCAGTTCTTC. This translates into CASSLEPGVHEQFF.

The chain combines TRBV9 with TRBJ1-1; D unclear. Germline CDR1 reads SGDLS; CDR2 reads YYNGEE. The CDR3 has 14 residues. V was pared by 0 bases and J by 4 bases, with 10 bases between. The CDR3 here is CASSVGPGVTEAFF. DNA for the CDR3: TGTGCCAGCAGCGTAGGCCCGGGAGTCACTGAAGCTTTCTTT.

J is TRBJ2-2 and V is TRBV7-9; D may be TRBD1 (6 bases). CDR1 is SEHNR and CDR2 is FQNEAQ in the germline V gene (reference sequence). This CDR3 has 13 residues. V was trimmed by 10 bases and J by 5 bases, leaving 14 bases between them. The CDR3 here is CAIDRRQTGELFF. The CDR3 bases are TGTGCCATCGACAGGCGCCAGACCGGGGAGCTGTTTTTT.

The CDR3 loop is CAVGGINQPQHF. The CDR3, as DNA: TGTGCCGTGGGGGGGATCAATCAGCCCCAGCATTTT. This chain joins TRBV5-4 and TRBJ1-5, with a weak D call TRBD1 (5 bases). There are 12 residues in the CDR3. Trimming removed 10 bases at V and 3 bases at J, with 11 bases between. Germline V CDR1 and CDR2: SGHNT, YYREEE (reference sequence). The complete variable domain, with remaining parts taken from reference TRBV5-4 and TRBJ1-5, reads ETGVTQSPTHLIKTRGQQVTLRCSSQSGHNTVSWYQQALGQGPQFIFQYYREEENGRGNFPPRFSGLQFPNYSSELNVNALELDDSALYLCAVGGINQPQHFGDGTRLSIL.

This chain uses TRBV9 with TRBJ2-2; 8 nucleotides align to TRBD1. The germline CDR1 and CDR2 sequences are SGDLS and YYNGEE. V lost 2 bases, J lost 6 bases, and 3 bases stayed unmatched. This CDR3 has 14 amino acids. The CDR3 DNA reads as TGTGCCAGCAGCGTGACAGGGGACCCCGGGGAGCTGTTTTTT. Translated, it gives CASSVTGDPGELFF.

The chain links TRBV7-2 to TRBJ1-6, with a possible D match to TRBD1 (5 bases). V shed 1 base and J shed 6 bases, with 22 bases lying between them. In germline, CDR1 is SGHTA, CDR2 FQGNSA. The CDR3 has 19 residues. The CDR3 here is CASSLGVIAGRMFNSPLHF. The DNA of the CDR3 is TGTGCCAGCAGCTTAGGCGTCATCGCGGGACGGATGTTTAATTCACCCCTCCACTTT.

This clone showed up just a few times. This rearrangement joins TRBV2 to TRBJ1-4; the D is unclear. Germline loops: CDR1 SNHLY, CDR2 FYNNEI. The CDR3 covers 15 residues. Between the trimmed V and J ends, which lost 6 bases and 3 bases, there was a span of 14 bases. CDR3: CASRASGVSNEKLFF. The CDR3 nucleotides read TGTGCCAGCAGGGCGTCGGGAGTTTCTAATGAAAAACTGTTTTTT.

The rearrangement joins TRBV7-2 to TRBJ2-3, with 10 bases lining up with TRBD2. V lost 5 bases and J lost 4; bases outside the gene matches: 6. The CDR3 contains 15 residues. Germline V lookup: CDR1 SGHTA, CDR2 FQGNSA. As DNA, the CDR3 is TGTGCCAGCAGCCCACGGACTAGCGGCTCAGATACGCAGTATTTT. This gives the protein CASSPRTSGSDTQYF.

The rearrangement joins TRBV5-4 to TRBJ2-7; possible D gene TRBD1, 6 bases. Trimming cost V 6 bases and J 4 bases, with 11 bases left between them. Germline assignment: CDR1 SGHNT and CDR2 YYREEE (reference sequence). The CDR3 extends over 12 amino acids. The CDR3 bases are TGTGCCAGCATAGAGGGGGAATACGAGCAGTACTTC. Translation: CASIEGEYEQYF.

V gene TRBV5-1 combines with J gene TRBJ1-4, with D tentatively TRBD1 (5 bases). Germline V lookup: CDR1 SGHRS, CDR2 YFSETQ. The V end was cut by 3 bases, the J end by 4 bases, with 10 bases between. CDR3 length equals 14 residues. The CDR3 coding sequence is TGCGCCAGCAGCTCCGACAGTAATAATGAAAAACTGTTTTTT. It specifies CASSSDSNNEKLFF. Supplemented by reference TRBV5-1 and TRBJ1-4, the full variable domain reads KAGVTQTPRYLIKTRGQQVTLSCSPISGHRSVSWYQQTPGQGLQFLFEYFSETQRNKGNFPGRFSGRQFSNSRSEMNVSTLELGDSALYLCASSSDSNNEKLFFGSGTQLSVL.

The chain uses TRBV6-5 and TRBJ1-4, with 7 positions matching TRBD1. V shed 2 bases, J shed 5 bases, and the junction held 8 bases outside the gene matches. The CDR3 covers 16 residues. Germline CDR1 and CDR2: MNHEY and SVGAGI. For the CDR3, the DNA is TGTGCCAGCAGTTACGCGCACAGGGGAGGAAATGAAAAACTGTTTTTT. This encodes CASSYAHRGGNEKLFF.

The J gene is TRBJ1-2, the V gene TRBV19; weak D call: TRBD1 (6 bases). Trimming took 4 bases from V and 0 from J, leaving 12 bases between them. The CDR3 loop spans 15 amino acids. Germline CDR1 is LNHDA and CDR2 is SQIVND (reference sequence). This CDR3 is CASSRAGVSNYGYTF. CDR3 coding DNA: TGTGCCAGTAGTAGAGCAGGGGTCTCTAACTATGGCTACACCTTC.

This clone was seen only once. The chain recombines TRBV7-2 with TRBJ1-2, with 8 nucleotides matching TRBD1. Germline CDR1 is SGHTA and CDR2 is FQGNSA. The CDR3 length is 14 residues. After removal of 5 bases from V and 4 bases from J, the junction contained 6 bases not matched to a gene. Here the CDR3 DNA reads TGTGCCAGCAGCCTCCGACAGGGGCGCTATGGCTACACCTTC. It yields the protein CASSLRQGRYGYTF.